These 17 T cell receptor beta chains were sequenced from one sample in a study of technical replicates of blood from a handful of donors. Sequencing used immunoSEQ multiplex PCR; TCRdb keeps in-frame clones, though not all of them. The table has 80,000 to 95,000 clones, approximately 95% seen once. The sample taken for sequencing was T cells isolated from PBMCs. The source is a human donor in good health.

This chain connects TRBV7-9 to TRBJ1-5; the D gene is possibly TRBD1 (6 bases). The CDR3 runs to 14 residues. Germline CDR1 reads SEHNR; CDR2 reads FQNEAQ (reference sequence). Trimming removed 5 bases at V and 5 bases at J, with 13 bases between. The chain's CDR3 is CASSQGTRDQPQHF. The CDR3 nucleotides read TGTGCCAGCAGCCAAGGGACACGGGATCAGCCCCAGCATTTT.

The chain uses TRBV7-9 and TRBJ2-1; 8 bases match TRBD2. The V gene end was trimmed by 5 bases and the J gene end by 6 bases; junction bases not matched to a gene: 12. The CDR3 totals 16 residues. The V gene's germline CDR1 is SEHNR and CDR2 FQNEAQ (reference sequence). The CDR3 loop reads CASSPRERETGNEQFF. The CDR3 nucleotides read TGTGCCAGCAGCCCTCGGGAGCGGGAGACGGGCAATGAGCAGTTCTTC. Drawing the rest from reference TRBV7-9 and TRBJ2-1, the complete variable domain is DTGVSQNPRHKITKRGQNVTFRCDPISEHNRLYWYRQTLGQGPEFLTYFQNEAQLEKSRLLSDRFSAERPKGSFSTLEIQRTEQGDSAMYLCASSPRERETGNEQFFGPGTRLTVL.

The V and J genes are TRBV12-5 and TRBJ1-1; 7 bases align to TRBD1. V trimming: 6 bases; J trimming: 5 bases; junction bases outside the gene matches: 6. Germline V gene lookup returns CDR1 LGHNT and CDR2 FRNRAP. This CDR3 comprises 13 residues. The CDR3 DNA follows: TGTGCTAGTGGGAGGGACAGTCGAACTGAAGCTTTCTTT. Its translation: CASGRDSRTEAFF.

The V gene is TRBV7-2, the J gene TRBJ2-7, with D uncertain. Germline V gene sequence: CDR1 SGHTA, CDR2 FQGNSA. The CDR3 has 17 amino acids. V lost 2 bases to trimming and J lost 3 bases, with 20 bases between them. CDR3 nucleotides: TGTGCCAGCAGCTTAATAAGTAGAGGATATAAATTCTACGAGCAGTACTTC. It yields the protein CASSLISRGYKFYEQYF. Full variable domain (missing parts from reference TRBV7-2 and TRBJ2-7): GAGVSQSPSNKVTEKGKDVELRCDPISGHTALYWYRQSLGQGLEFLIYFQGNSAPDKSGLPSDRFSAERTGGSVSTLTIQRTQQEDSAVYLCASSLISRGYKFYEQYFGPGTRLTVT.

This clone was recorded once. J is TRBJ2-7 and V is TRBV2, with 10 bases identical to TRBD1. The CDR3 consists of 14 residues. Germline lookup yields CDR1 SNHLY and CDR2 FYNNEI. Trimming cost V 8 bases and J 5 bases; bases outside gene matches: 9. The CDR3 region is CASLIRDRGDEQYF. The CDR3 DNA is TGTGCCAGCTTAATCCGGGACAGGGGCGACGAGCAGTACTTC.

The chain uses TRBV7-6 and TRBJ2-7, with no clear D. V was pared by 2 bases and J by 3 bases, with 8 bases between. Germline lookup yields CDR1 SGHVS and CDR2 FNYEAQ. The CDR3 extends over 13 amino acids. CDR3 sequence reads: CASSLHSNYEQYF. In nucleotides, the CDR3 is TGTGCCAGCAGCTTACACTCTAACTACGAGCAGTACTTC.

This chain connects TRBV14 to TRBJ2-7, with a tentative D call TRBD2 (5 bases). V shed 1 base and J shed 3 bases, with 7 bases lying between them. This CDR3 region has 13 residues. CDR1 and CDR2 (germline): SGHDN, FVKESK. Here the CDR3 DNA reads TGTGCCAGCAGCCAAGCCGGACTCTACGAGCAGTACTTC. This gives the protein CASSQAGLYEQYF. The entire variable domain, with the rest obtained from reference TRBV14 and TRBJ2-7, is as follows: EAGVTQFPSHSVIEKGQTVTLRCDPISGHDNLYWYRRVMGKEIKFLLHFVKESKQDESGMPNNRFLAERTGGTYSTLKVQPAELEDSGVYFCASSQAGLYEQYFGPGTRLTVT.

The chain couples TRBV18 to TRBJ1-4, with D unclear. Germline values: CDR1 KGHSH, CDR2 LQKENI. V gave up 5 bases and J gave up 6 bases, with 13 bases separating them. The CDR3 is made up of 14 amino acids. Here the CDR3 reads CASSLQTVDEKLFF. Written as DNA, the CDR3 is TGTGCCAGCTCATTACAGACGGTGGATGAAAAACTGTTTTTT.

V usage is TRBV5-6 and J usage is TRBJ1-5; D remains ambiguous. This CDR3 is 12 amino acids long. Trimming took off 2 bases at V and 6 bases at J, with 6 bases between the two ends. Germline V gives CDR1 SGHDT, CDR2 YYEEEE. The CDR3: CASSFSGQPQHF. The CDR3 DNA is TGTGCCAGCAGCTTCTCCGGTCAGCCCCAGCATTTT.

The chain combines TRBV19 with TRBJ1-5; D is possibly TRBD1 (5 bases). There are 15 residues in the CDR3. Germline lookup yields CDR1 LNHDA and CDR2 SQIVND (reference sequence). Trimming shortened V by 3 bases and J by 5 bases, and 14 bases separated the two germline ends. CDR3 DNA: TGTGCCAGTAGTATGAGGCCCAGCAGGGATCAGCCCCAGCATTTT. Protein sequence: CASSMRPSRDQPQHF.

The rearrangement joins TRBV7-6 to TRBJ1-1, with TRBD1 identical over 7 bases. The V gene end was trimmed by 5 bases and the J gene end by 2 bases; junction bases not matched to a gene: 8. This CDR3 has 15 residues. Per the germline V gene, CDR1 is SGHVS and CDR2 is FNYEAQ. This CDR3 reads CASSTKTGINTEAFF. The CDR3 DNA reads TGTGCCAGCAGCACCAAGACAGGGATAAACACTGAAGCTTTCTTT.

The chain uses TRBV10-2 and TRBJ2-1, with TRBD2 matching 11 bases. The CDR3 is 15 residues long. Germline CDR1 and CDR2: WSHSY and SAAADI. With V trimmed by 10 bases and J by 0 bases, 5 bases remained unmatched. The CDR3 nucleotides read TGCGCCATATCTAGCGGGAGGACCTCCTACAATGAGCAGTTCTTC. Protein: CAISSGRTSYNEQFF.

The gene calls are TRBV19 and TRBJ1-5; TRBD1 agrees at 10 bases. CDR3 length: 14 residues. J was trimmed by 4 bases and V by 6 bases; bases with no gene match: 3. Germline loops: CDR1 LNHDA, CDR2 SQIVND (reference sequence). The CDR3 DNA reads TGTGCCAGTAGGACGGGACAGGGGAATCAGCCCCAGCATTTT. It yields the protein CASRTGQGNQPQHF.

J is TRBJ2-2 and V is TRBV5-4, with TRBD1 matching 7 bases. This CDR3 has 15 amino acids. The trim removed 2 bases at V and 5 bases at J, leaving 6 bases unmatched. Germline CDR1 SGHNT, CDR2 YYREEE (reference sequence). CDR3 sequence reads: CASSLQGRLTGELFF. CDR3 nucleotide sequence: TGTGCCAGCAGCTTACAGGGGCGTCTAACCGGGGAGCTGTTTTTT.

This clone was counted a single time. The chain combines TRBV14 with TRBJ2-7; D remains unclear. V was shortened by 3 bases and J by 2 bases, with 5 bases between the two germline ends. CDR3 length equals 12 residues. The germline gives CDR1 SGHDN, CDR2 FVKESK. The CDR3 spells CASSQSAYEQYF. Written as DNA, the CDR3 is TGTGCCAGCAGCCAGTCAGCCTACGAGCAGTACTTC.

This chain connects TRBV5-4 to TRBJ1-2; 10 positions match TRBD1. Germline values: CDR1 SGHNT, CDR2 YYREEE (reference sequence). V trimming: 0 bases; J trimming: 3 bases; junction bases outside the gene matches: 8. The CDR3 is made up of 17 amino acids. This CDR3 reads CASSLDIVGQGYYGYTF. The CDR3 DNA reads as TGTGCCAGCAGCTTGGATATTGTGGGACAGGGGTACTATGGCTACACCTTC.

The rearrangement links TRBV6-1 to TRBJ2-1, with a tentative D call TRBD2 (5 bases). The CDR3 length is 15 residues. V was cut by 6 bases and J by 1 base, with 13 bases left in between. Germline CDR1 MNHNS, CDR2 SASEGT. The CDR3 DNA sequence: TGTGCCAGCAGAAGCGACGGGATATCCTACAATGAGCAGTTCTTC. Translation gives CASRSDGISYNEQFF.